This T cell receptor beta chain was obtained from a study of blood T cell repertoires in COVID-19. About the study: The origin of the acute and convalescent COVID-19 samples was the United States, Italy and Spain.

Per the germline V gene, CDR1 is SNHLY and CDR2 is FYNNEI. The V gene end was trimmed by 6 bases and the J gene end by 7 bases; junction bases not matched to a gene: 7. The length of the CDR3 is 16 residues. Original handling: Reference gene primer amplification yielded estimated nucleated cell counts. Some clones are missing from TCRdb's copy, which holds only in-frame ones; the method was immunoSEQ multiplex PCR. Clonal size and the V and J genes are those of that table, whereas D and trimming came from the DNA. The data show a few hundred thousand clones, with more than 70% seen just once and approximately 12% held by the top ten. The Seattle site enrolled patients during active infection and followed them longitudinally.

Sequencing used peripheral blood. This rearrangement joins TRBV2 to TRBJ2-2; TRBD2 matches 14 bases. This TCR derives from a woman aged 45 to 65 with COVID-19, enrolled during active disease. The DNA of the CDR3 is TGTGCCAGCAGGACGACTAGCGGGGGGGCGGACGGGGAGCTGTTTTTT. Amino acids: CASRTTSGGADGELFF.